A selection of T cell receptor beta chains follows, all from one sample in a study of T cell responses to AZD1222 COVID-19 vaccine. The assay was immunoSEQ multiplex PCR, and TCRdb's table has in-frame clones only and misses some. In the table there are some 150,000 clones, roughly 87% of which are singletons. Source: peripheral blood, taken 28 days after the second AZD1222 dose. All receptors derive from an adult who received the AZD1222 COVID-19 vaccine. The CDR3 runs from the conserved cysteine through the conserved F or W. A D gene is named only where the DNA matches it firmly. The size entry is marked missing in some rows and otherwise reads once, few, many or a size class.

.	TRBV27	.	TRBJ1-2	CASSSGMGNYGYTF	TGTGCCAGCAGTTCAGGGATGGGGAACTATGGCTACACCTTC
.	TRBV21-1	.	TRBJ1-5	CASRRKGGQGCQPQHF	TGTGCCAGCAGGCGAAAGGGGGGACAGGGATGTCAGCCCCAGCATTTT
TRBD2	TRBV28	.	TRBJ2-2	CASSLDERGAGTGELFF	TGTGCCAGCAGTTTAGACGAGCGGGGGGCGGGCACCGGGGAGCTGTTTTTT
TRBD1	TRBV19	.	TRBJ1-5	CASSTTGGSGQPQHF	TGTGCCAGTAGTACTACAGGGGGCTCAGGTCAGCCCCAGCATTTT
.	TRBV5-8	.	TRBJ2-7	CASSRRVGYEQYF	TGTGCCAGCAGCCGACGAGTCGGGTACGAGCAGTACTTC
.	TRBV4-2	.	TRBJ1-1	CASSQGILWGNTEAFF	TGTGCCAGCAGCCAAGGAATCTTATGGGGAAACACTGAAGCTTTCTTT
.	TRBV6-5	.	TRBJ2-7	CASSYAGQSYEQYF	TGTGCCAGCAGTTACGCTGGACAGAGCTACGAGCAGTACTTC
.	TRBV6-5	.	TRBJ1-2	CASSSGNYGYTF	TGTGCCAGCAGTTCTGGTAACTATGGCTACACCTTC
TRBD2	TRBV7-2	.	TRBJ2-1	CASSLGGAMQFF	TGTGCCAGCAGCCTCGGGGGGGCTATGCAGTTCTTC
.	TRBV30	.	TRBJ1-1	CACKANTEAFF	TGTGCCTGCAAGGCGAACACTGAAGCTTTCTTT
TRBD2	TRBV30	.	TRBJ2-7	CAWSVAGGPQQYF	TGTGCCTGGAGTGTAGCGGGAGGCCCCCAGCAGTACTTC
.	TRBV10-3	.	TRBJ1-4	CAISEVGEKLFF	TGTGCCATCAGTGAGGTGGGTGAAAAACTGTTTTTT
.	TRBV2	once	TRBJ1-5	CASSEWDSNQPQHF	TGTGCCAGCAGTGAATGGGATAGCAATCAGCCCCAGCATTTT
.	TRBV12-3/TRBV12-4	.	TRBJ1-1	CASSFLGTEAFF	TGTGCCAGCAGTTTTCTGGGCACTGAAGCTTTCTTT
TRBD1	TRBV5-1	once	TRBJ1-1	CASSDPGQGLSEAFF	TGCGCCAGCAGCGACCCGGGACAGGGACTCTCTGAAGCTTTCTTT
.	TRBV6-5	.	TRBJ2-5	CASSYGFGVRETQYF	TGTGCCAGCAGCTACGGCTTCGGGGTTCGGGAGACCCAGTACTTC
.	TRBV28	.	TRBJ1-4	CASSPVGRGAKLFF	TGTGCCAGCAGCCCTGTGGGTAGGGGGGCGAAACTGTTTTTT
TRBD2	TRBV11-2	.	TRBJ2-7	CASSVTSGRRYEQYF	TGTGCCAGCAGCGTCACTAGCGGGAGACGCTACGAGCAGTACTTC
.	TRBV6-5	.	TRBJ1-1	CASSDGRATEAFF	TGTGCCAGCAGCGATGGCAGGGCCACTGAAGCTTTCTTT
.	TRBV5-6	.	TRBJ1-2	CASSRDRNYGYTF	TGTGCCAGCAGCCGTGACAGGAACTATGGCTACACCTTC
TRBD2	TRBV28	.	TRBJ2-5	CASIRAVAGPIQETQYF	TGTGCCAGCATTAGAGCTGTAGCGGGACCAATCCAAGAGACCCAGTACTTC
.	TRBV7-9	.	TRBJ2-2	CASTPHGGRTGELFF	TGTGCCAGCACCCCCCACGGGGGGCGCACCGGGGAGCTGTTTTTT
TRBD1	TRBV11-3	.	TRBJ2-4	CASSHRDRGDIQYF	TGTGCCAGCAGCCACCGGGACAGGGGTGACATTCAGTACTTC
TRBD1	TRBV7-2	.	TRBJ1-6	CASSLNQGALHF	TGTGCCAGCAGCCTAAACCAGGGGGCCCTCCACTTT
TRBD2	TRBV9	.	TRBJ2-1	CASSVTGEGLQFF	TGTGCCAGCAGCGTCACCGGGGAGGGATTGCAGTTCTTC
TRBD2	TRBV7-2	.	TRBJ2-5	CASSLGPYNSGRAQETQYF	TGTGCCAGCAGCTTAGGCCCTTATAATAGCGGGAGGGCCCAAGAGACCCAGTACTTC
TRBD1	TRBV7-9	.	TRBJ1-1	CASRRTGGWGTEAFF	TGTGCCAGCAGAAGGACAGGGGGATGGGGCACTGAAGCTTTCTTT
.	TRBV6-5	.	TRBJ2-7	CASSRRIPVYEQYF	TGTGCCAGCAGTCGACGGATCCCGGTCTACGAGCAGTACTTC
.	TRBV11-2	once	TRBJ2-7	CASSLAGADEQYF	TGTGCCAGCAGCTTAGCAGGGGCCGACGAGCAGTACTTC